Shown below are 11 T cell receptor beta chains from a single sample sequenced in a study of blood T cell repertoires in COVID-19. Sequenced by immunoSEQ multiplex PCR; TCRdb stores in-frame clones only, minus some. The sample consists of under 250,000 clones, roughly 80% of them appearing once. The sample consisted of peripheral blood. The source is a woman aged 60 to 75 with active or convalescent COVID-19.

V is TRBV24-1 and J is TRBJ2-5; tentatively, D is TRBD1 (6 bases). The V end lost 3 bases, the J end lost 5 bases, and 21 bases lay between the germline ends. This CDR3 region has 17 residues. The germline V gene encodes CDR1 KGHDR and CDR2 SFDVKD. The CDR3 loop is CATSDPQPGHLGETQYF. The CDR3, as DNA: TGTGCCACCAGTGATCCTCAACCGGGACATCTGGGGGAGACCCAGTACTTC.

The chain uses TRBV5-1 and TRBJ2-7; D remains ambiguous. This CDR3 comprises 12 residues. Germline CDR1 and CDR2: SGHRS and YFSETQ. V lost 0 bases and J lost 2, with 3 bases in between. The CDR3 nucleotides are TGCGCCAGCAGCTTGGTTACCTACGAGCAGTACTTC. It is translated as CASSLVTYEQYF.

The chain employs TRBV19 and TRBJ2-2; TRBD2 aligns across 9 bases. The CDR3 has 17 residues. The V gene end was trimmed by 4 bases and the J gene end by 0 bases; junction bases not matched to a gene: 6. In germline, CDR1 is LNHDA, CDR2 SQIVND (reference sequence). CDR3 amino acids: CASSTRGGMPNTGELFF. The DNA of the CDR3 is TGTGCCAGTAGTACGCGGGGGGGCATGCCGAACACCGGGGAGCTGTTTTTT. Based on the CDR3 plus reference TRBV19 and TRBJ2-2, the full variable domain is DGGITQSPKYLFRKEGQNVTLSCEQNLNHDAMYWYRQDPGQGLRLIYYSQIVNDFQKGDIAEGYSVSREKKESFPLTVTSAQKNPTAFYLCASSTRGGMPNTGELFFGEGSRLTVL.

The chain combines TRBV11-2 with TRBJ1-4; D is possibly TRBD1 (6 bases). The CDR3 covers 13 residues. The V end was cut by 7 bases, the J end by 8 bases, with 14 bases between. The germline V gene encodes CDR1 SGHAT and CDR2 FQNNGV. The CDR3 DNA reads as TGTGCCAGCACCCCGACAGGAGGCGAAAAACTGTTTTTT. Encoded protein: CASTPTGGEKLFF.

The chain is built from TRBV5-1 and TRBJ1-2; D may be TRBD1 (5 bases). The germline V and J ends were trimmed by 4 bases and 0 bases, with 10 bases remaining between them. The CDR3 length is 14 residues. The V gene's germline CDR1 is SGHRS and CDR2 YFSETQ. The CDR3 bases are TGCGCCAGCAGCAACGCGGGGGCTAACTATGGCTACACCTTC. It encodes CASSNAGANYGYTF.

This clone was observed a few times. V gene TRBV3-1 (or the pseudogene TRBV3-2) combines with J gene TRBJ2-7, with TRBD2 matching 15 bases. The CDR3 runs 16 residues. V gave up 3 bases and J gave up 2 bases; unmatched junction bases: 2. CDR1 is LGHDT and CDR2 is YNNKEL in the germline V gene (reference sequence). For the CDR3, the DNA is TGTGCCAGCAGCCAGGGGACTAGCGGGAGGACCTACGAGCAGTACTTC. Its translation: CASSQGTSGRTYEQYF.

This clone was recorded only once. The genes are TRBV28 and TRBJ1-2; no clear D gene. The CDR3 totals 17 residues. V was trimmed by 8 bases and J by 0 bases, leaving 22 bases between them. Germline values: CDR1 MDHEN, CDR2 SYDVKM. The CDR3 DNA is TGTGCCAGCCTCCCAGGTCGAAGAGCAGCCCCTAACTATGGCTACACCTTC. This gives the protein CASLPGRRAAPNYGYTF.

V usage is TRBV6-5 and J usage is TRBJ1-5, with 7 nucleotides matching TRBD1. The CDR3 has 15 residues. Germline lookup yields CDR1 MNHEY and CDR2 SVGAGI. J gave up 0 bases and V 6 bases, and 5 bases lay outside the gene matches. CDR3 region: CASRSRQGSNQPQHF. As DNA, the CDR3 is TGTGCCAGCAGATCCAGACAGGGTAGCAATCAGCCCCAGCATTTT.

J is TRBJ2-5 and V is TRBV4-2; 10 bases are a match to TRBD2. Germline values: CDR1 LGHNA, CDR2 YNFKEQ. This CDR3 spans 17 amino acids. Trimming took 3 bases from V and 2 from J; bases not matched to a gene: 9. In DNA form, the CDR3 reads TGTGCCAGCAGCCAGTCCTCTAGCGGGGGAGAGCAAGAGACCCAGTACTTC. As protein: CASSQSSSGGEQETQYF.

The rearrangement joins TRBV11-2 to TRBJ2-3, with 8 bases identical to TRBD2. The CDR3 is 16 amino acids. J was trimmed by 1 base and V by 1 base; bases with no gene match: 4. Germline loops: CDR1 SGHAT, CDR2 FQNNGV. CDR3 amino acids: CASSLVGTRGTDTQYF. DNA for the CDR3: TGTGCCAGCAGCTTAGTCGGGACTAGGGGCACAGATACGCAGTATTTT.

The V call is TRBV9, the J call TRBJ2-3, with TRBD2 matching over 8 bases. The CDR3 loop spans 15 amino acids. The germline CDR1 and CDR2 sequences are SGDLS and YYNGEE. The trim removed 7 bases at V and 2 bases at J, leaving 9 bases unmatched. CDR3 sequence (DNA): TGTGCCAGCGGGACTATGCGGGAGGCCACAGATACGCAGTATTTT. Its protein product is CASGTMREATDTQYF.